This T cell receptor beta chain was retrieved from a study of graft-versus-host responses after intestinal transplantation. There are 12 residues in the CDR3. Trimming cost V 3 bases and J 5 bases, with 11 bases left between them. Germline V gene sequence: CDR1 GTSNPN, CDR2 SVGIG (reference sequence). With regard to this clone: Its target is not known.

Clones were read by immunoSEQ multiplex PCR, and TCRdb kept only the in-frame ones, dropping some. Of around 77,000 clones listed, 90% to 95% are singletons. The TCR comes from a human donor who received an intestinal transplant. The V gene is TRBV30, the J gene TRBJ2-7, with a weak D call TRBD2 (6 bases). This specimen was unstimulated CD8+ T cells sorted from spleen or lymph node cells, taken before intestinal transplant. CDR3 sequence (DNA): TGTGCCTGGAGGCGGGACTTTGACGAGCAGTACTTC. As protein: CAWRRDFDEQYF.